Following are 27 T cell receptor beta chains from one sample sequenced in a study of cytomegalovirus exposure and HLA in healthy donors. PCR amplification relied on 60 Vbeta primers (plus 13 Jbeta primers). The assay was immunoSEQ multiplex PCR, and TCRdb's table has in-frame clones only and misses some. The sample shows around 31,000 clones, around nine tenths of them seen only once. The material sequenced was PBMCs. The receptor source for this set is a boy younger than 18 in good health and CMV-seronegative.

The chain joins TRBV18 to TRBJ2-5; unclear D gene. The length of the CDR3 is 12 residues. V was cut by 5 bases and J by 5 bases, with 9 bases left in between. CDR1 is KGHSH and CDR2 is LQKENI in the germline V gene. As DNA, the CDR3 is TGTGCCAGCTCAACAGCCCGGGAGACCCAGTACTTC. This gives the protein CASSTARETQYF. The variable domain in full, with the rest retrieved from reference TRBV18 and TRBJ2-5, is NAGVMQNPRHLVRRRGQEARLRCSPMKGHSHVYWYRQLPEEGLKFMVYLQKENIIDESGMPKERFSAEFPKEGPSILRIQQVVRGDSAAYFCASSTARETQYFGPGTRLLVL.

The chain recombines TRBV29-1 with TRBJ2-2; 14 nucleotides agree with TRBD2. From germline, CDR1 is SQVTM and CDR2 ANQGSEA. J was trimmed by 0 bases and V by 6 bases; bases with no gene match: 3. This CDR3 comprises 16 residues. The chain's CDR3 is CSVGTSGGANTGELFF. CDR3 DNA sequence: TGCAGCGTAGGGACTAGCGGGGGAGCGAACACCGGGGAGCTGTTTTTT.

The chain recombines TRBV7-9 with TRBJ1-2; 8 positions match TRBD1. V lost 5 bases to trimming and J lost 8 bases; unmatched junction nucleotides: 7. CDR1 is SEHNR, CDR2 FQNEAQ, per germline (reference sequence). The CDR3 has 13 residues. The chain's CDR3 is CASSQDRVGGYTF. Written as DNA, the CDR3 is TGTGCCAGCAGCCAGGACAGGGTCGGCGGCTACACCTTC.

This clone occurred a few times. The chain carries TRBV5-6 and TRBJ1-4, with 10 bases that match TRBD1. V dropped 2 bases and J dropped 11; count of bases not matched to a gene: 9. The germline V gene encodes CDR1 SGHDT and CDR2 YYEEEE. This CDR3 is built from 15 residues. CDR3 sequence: CASSFSTGGFGKLFF. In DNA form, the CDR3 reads TGTGCCAGCAGCTTCTCGACAGGGGGCTTTGGGAAACTGTTTTTT.

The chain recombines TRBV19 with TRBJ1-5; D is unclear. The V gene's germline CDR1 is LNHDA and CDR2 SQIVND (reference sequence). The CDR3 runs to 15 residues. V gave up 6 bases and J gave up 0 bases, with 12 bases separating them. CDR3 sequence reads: CASRSRIPSNQPQHF. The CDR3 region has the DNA TGTGCCAGTAGAAGCAGGATTCCTAGCAATCAGCCCCAGCATTTT.

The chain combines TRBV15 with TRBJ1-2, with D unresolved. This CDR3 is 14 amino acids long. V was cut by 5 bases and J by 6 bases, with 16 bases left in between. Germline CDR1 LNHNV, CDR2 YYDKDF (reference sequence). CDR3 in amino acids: CATSPLRVLDGYTF. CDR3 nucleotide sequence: TGTGCCACCAGCCCCCTCCGGGTTTTGGATGGCTACACCTTC.

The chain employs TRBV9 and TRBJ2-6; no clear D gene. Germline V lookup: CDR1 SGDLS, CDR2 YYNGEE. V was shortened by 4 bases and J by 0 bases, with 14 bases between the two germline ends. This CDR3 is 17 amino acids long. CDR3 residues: CASSPTEVFSGANVLTF. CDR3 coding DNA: TGTGCCAGCAGCCCCACCGAGGTCTTCTCTGGGGCCAACGTCCTGACTTTC.

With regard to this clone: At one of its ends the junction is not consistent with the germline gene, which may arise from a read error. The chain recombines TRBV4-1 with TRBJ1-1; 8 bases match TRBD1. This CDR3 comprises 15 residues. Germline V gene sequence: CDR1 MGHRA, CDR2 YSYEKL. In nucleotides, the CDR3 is TGCGACAGCAGCGAAGGGACAGGTTTGAACACTGAAGCTTTCTTT. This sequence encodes CDSSEGTGLNTEAFF.

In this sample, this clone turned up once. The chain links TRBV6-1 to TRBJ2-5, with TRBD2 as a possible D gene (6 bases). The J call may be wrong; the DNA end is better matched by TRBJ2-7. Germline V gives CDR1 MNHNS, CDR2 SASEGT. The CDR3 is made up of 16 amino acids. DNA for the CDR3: TGTGCCAGCAGTGAAGCTAGCGGCGCAGGGTCCTACGAGCAGTACTTC. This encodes CASSEASGAGSYEQYF.

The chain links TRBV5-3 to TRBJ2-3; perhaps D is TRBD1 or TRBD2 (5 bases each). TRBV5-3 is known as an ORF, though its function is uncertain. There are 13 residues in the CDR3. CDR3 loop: CARGAGFTDTQYF. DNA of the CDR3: TGTGCAAGAGGGGCAGGCTTCACAGATACGCAGTATTTT.

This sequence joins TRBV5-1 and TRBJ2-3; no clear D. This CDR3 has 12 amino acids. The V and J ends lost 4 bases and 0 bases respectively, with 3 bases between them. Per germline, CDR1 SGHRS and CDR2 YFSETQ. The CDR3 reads CASSLSTDTQYF. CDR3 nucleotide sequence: TGCGCCAGCAGCCTTAGCACAGATACGCAGTATTTT. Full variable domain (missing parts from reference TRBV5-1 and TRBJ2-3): KAGVTQTPRYLIKTRGQQVTLSCSPISGHRSVSWYQQTPGQGLQFLFEYFSETQRNKGNFPGRFSGRQFSNSRSEMNVSTLELGDSALYLCASSLSTDTQYFGPGTRLTVL.

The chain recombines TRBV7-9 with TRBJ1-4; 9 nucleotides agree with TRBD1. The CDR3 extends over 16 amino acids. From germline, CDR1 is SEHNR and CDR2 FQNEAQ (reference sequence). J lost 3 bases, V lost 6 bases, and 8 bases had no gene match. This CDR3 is CASRGRTGDPNEKLFF. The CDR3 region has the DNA TGTGCCAGCAGGGGACGGACAGGGGATCCTAATGAAAAACTGTTTTTT.

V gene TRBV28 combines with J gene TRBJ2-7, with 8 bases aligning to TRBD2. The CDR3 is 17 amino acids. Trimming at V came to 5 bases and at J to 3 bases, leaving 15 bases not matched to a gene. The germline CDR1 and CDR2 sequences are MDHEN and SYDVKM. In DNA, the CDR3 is TGTGCCAGCAGTCCCGTATGGGCGGGGGGCCAAATCTACGAGCAGTACTTC. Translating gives CASSPVWAGGQIYEQYF.

DNA for the CDR3: TGTGCCAGCAGTGCTGACAGGCTGGGGAACTATGGCTACACCTTC. Translation gives CASSADRLGNYGYTF. This chain links TRBV6-1 with TRBJ1-2; D might be TRBD1 (6 bases). The V end lost 4 bases, the J end lost 2 bases, and 14 bases lay between the germline ends. This CDR3 comprises 15 residues. In germline, CDR1 is MNHNS, CDR2 SASEGT.

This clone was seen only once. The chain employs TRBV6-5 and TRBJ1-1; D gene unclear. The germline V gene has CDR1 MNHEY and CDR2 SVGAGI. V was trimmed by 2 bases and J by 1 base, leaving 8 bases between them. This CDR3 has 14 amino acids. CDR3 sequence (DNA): TGTGCCAGCAGTTACACATATGGGAACACTGAAGCTTTCTTT. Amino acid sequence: CASSYTYGNTEAFF.

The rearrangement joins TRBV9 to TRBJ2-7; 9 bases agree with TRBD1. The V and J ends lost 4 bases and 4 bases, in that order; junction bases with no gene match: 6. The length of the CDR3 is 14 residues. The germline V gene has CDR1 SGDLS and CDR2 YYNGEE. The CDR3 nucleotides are TGTGCCAGCAGCTCCCCCGGACAGGGGTACGAGCAGTACTTC. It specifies CASSSPGQGYEQYF. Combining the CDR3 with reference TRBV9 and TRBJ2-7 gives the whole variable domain DSGVTQTPKHLITATGQRVTLRCSPRSGDLSVYWYQQSLDQGLQFLIQYYNGEERAKGNILERFSAQQFPDLHSELNLSSLELGDSALYFCASSSPGQGYEQYFGPGTRLTVT.

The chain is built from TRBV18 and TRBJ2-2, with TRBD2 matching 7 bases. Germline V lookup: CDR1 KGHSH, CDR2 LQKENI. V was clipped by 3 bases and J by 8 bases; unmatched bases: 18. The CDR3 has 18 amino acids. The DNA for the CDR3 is TGTGCCAGCTCACCTTGGGGACTACCGATCACACCGAGGGGGGAGCTGTTTTTT. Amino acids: CASSPWGLPITPRGELFF.

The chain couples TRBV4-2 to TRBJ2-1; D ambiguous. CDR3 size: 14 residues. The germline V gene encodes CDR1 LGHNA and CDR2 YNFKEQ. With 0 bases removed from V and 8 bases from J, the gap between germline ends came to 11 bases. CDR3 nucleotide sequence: TGTGCCAGCAGCCAAGATCTCCTCCGCGATGAGCAGTTCTTC. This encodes CASSQDLLRDEQFF.

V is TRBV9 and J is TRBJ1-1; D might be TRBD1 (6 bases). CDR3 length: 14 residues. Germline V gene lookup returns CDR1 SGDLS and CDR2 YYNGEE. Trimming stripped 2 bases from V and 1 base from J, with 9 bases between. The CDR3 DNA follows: TGTGCCAGCAGCGTCGGACAGCAGAACACTGAAGCTTTCTTT. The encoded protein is CASSVGQQNTEAFF.

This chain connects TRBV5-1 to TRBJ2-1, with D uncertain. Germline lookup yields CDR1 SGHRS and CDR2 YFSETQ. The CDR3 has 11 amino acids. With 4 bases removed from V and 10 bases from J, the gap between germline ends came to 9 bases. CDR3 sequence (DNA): TGCGCCAGCAGCCAAAACACAGAGCAGTTCTTC. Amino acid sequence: CASSQNTEQFF.

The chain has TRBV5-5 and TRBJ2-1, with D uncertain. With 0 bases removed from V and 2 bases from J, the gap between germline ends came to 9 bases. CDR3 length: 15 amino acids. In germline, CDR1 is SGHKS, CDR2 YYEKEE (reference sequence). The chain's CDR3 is CASSLGATAYNEQFF. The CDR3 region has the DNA TGTGCCAGCAGCTTGGGAGCGACTGCCTACAATGAGCAGTTCTTC.

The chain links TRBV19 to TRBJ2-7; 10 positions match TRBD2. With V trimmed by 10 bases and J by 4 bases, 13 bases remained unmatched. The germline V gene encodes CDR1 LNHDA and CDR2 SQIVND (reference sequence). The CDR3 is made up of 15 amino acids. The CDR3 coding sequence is TGTGCCACCTCCAGTCCGAGCGGGGGGGTATACGAGCAGTACTTC. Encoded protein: CATSSPSGGVYEQYF.

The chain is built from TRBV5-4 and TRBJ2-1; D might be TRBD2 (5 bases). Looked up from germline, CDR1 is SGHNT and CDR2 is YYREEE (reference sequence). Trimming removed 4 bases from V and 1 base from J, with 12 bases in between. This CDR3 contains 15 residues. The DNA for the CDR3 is TGTGCCAGCAGCGCAGCGGACTTATCCTACAATGAGCAGTTCTTC. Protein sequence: CASSAADLSYNEQFF.

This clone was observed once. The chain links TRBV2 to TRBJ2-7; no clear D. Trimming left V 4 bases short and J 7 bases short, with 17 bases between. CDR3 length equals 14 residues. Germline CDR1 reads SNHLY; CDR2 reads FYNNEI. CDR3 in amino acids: CASSVLEPPLEQYF. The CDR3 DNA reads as TGTGCCAGCAGTGTCCTGGAGCCCCCCTTGGAGCAGTACTTC.

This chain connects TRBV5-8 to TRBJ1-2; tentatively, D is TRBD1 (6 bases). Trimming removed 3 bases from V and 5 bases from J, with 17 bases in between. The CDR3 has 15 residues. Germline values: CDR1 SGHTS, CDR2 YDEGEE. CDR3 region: CASSSVSDRGYGYTF. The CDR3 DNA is TGTGCCAGCAGCTCGGTTTCGGACAGAGGTTATGGCTACACCTTC. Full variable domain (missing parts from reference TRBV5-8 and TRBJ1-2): EAGVTQSPTHLIKTRGQQATLRCSPISGHTSVYWYQQALGLGLQFLLWYDEGEERNRGNFPPRFSGRQFPNYSSELNVNALELEDSALYLCASSSVSDRGYGYTFGSGTRLTVV.

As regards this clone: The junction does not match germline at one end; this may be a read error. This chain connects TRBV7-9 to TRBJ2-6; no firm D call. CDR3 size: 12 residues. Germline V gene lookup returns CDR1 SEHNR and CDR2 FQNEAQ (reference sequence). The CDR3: CTSSFGANVLTF. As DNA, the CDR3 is TGTACCAGCAGCTTCGGTGCCAACGTCCTGACTTTC. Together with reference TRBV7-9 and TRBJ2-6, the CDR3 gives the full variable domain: DTGVSQNPRHKITKRGQNVTFRCDPISEHNRLYWYRQTLGQGPEFLTYFQNEAQLEKSRLLSDRFSAERPKGSFSTLEIQRTEQGDSAMYLCTSSFGANVLTFGAGSRLTVL.

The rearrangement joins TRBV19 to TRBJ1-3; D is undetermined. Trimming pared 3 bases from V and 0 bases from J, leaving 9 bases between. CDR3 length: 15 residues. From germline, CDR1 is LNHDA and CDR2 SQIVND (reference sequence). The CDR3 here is CASSIRGFSGNTIYF. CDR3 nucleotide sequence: TGTGCCAGTAGTATTCGGGGTTTCTCTGGAAACACCATATATTTT.